This TCR beta chain originates from a study of post-analysis software for immune sequencing data (dated by TCRdb to about 2015). Regarding the complete study: Disease courses on record covered relapsing-remitting, secondary progressive and progressive-relapsing multiple sclerosis, though some patients had no subtype annotation. The multiple sclerosis patient repertoires were compared with 10 to 12 previously published healthy control repertoires from donors aged roughly 6 to 27 years. A subset of samples was prepared in parallel using single-end sample barcoding, then pooled and co-amplified after Illumina adapter ligation.

Comment on this clonotype: The specificity of this receptor is unknown. No clone much larger than this one lies a single base away; base qualities are absent.

The research as a whole found: Multiple sclerosis patients had significantly lower normalized Chao1 diversity than controls, a result that suggests substantial peripheral T-cell clonal expansion. The control group was slightly older than the multiple sclerosis patient group. Patients showed significantly higher frequencies than controls for roughly five TRBV segments, among them TRBV5-6, TRBV5-1 and TRBV20-1. Direct clustering with F measure showed strong co-clustering of samples prepared in the same batch, prompting a batch-effect correction.

CDR1 and CDR2 were assigned from the germline V gene (reference sequence) as MNHNY and SVGAGI. V ends up 0 bases short and J 5 bases short, with an unmatched junction base count of 4. From the cysteine through the phenylalanine, the CDR3 covers 16 amino acids. Just CDR3 DNA is preserved here, 48 bases in frame from base 1. Library generation was performed with PCR. For sequencing, an Illumina HiSeq 2500 was employed. To reduce PCR and sequencing biases, unique molecular identifiers were built into the TCR beta cDNA libraries. Per 1 to 10 million input T cells, approximately 500,000 cDNA molecules were obtained, such that each molecule approximated one T cell. The same protocol used for the earlier healthy control dataset was applied to prepare and sequence the patient libraries. Within a given batch, samples were prepared together, multiplexed and sequenced on the same HiSeq lane. Processing in the source paper ran as follows. MIGEC was used to process the raw barcoded reads, and molecular identifier groups with only a single read were discarded before consensus assembly and CDR3 extraction. VDJtools was used for post-analysis of the clonotype tables, with diversity normalized by down-sampling every dataset to the smallest sample size. Repertoire overlap clustering matched CDR3 amino acid but not nucleotide sequences to correct batch-related cross-sample contamination. TCRdb trimmed the raw reads at Q25, called clones with MiXCR and kept productive beta chains. For every CDR3 protein sequence, its rows merge into one entry that carries the most common genes and DNA. The V and J calls were not made by the authors but by TCRdb's processing. Present in this sample are hundreds of thousands of distinct CDR3 sequences, 25% to 30% of which were seen just once. 0.5% to 0.6% of the sample lies in the top ten.

TCR beta repertoires were profiled from peripheral blood of about a dozen young patients with multiple sclerosis to demonstrate the VDJtools post-analysis software. The patients with multiple sclerosis were children and adolescents between about 6 and 17 years of age. Sequencing was carried out using blood. This receptor was obtained from a girl between 5 and 17 years old with multiple sclerosis. The rearranged chain carries TRBV6-6 and TRBJ2-5, with 12 bases matching TRBD2. The CDR3 region: CASSYSLAGGLETQYF. Read as DNA, the sequence is TGTGCCAGCAGTTACTCACTAGCGGGGGGTTTGGAGACCCAGTACTTC.